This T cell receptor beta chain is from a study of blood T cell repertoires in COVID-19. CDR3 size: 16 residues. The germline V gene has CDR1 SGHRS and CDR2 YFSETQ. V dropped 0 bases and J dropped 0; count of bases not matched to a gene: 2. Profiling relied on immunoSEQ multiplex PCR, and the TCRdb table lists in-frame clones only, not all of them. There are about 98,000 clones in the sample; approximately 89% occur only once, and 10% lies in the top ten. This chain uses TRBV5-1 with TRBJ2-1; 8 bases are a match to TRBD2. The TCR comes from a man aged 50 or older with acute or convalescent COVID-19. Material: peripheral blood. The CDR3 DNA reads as TGCGCCAGCAGCTTGGGGACTAGCTCCTCCTACAATGAGCAGTTCTTC. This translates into CASSLGTSSSYNEQFF. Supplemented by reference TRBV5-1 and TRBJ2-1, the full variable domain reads KAGVTQTPRYLIKTRGQQVTLSCSPISGHRSVSWYQQTPGQGLQFLFEYFSETQRNKGNFPGRFSGRQFSNSRSEMNVSTLELGDSALYLCASSLGTSSSYNEQFFGPGTRLTVL.